These 11 T cell receptor beta chains were all obtained from the same sample, sequenced in a study of somatic mutations in cytotoxic T cells in rheumatoid arthritis. Assay: immunoSEQ multiplex PCR; the TCRdb copy retains only in-frame clones and omits some. The table has 15,000 to 20,000 clones, 85% seen once; the top ten hold roughly 6.9%. The source material was CD8+ T cells sorted from blood. All receptors come from a woman in her 40s with rheumatoid arthritis.

The chain employs TRBV28 and TRBJ2-7; D may be TRBD1 (7 bases). This CDR3 comprises 15 residues. Germline CDR1 is MDHEN and CDR2 is SYDVKM. V lost 6 bases to trimming and J lost 6 bases, with 21 bases between them. CDR3 DNA: TGTGCCAGCAGCCTCCTAGGACAGGAGGGGCGCGAGCAGTACTTC. Amino acid sequence: CASSLLGQEGREQYF.

The chain couples TRBV5-1 to TRBJ2-7; D perhaps matches TRBD2 (6 bases). This CDR3 region has 11 residues. Germline V gene lookup returns CDR1 SGHRS and CDR2 YFSETQ. Trimming removed 7 bases at V and 5 bases at J, with 10 bases between. The CDR3 reads CASSASDEQYF. CDR3 nucleotide sequence: TGCGCCAGCTCAGCTAGCGACGAGCAGTACTTC.

The chain carries TRBV6-5 and TRBJ2-7; 8 nucleotides line up with TRBD1. Trimming removed 5 bases from V and 3 bases from J; junction bases left unmatched: 0. The CDR3 is 12 residues long. Germline lookup yields CDR1 MNHEY and CDR2 SVGAGI. The CDR3 DNA is TGTGCCAGCAGTGGGACAGGCTACGAGCAGTACTTC. Its translation is CASSGTGYEQYF.

CDR3 DNA: TGTGCCAGCAGCTTACCGGGTATGAACACTGAAGCTTTCTTT. Translation: CASSLPGMNTEAFF. This sequence joins TRBV5-5 and TRBJ1-1; D call uncertain. The CDR3 has 14 residues. Per germline, CDR1 SGHKS and CDR2 YYEKEE (reference sequence). V was pared by 2 bases and J by 0 bases, with 8 bases between.

The chain couples TRBV29-1 to TRBJ2-1; 9 bases map to TRBD1. The CDR3 runs 12 residues. Germline CDR1 is SQVTM and CDR2 is ANQGSEA. Trimming took 4 bases from V and 7 from J; bases not matched to a gene: 2. This chain's CDR3 is CSVGTGENEQFF. CDR3 bases: TGCAGCGTTGGGACAGGGGAGAATGAGCAGTTCTTC.

V gene TRBV2 combines with J gene TRBJ2-5; TRBD1 is a possible D gene (6 bases). V was cut by 5 bases and J by 0 bases, with 13 bases left in between. The CDR3 spans 15 residues. Germline assignment: CDR1 SNHLY and CDR2 FYNNEI. The CDR3 region is CASSLQGRYQETQYF. CDR3 nucleotides: TGTGCCAGCAGTTTACAGGGACGGTACCAAGAGACCCAGTACTTC. Variable domain in full (rest from reference TRBV2 and TRBJ2-5): EPEVTQTPSHQVTQMGQEVILRCVPISNHLYFYWYRQILGQKVEFLVSFYNNEISEKSEIFDDQFSVERPDGSNFTLKIRSTKLEDSAMYFCASSLQGRYQETQYFGPGTRLLVL.

The chain carries TRBV5-4 and TRBJ1-6; tentatively, D is TRBD1 (6 bases). The germline V and J ends were trimmed by 3 bases and 9 bases, with 13 bases remaining between them. CDR1 and CDR2 (germline): SGHNT, YYREEE (reference sequence). This CDR3 region has 14 residues. CDR3 coding DNA: TGTGCCAGCAGCTCCCGGACAGAGGGTTCACCCCTCCACTTT. It yields the protein CASSSRTEGSPLHF.

A few counts support this clone. The chain recombines TRBV30 with TRBJ1-2, with 7 bases lining up with TRBD1. The CDR3 sequence is 14 residues long. Trimming cost V 0 bases and J 8 bases; bases outside gene matches: 9. Germline CDR1 and CDR2: GTSNPN and SVGIG (reference sequence). The CDR3, as DNA: TGTGCCTGGAGTGTGTGGCAGGGGGATCGCGGCTACACCTTC. Protein product: CAWSVWQGDRGYTF.

The rearrangement uses TRBV5-1 and TRBJ2-2; 9 bases match TRBD1. Trimming took 3 bases from V and 0 from J; bases not matched to a gene: 3. CDR1 SGHRS and CDR2 YFSETQ come from the germline V gene. The CDR3 loop spans 16 amino acids. CDR3 sequence: CASSWGQGTNTGELFF. As DNA, the CDR3 is TGCGCCAGCAGCTGGGGACAGGGAACGAACACCGGGGAGCTGTTTTTT.

The chain is built from TRBV12-5 and TRBJ2-3; possibly TRBD2 for D (5 bases). The CDR3 totals 15 residues. The germline V gene has CDR1 LGHNT and CDR2 FRNRAP. Trimming cost V 0 bases and J 1 base, with 8 bases left between them. The DNA for the CDR3 is TGTGCTAGTGGTTTGGTTATGCGGGGCACAGATACGCAGTATTTT. This encodes CASGLVMRGTDTQYF.

This chain's CDR3 is CASSRTGNDEQYF. CDR3 bases: TGTGCCAGCAGCCGAACAGGGAACGACGAGCAGTACTTC. This chain uses TRBV14 with TRBJ2-7, with D possibly being TRBD1 (6 bases). Germline CDR1 is SGHDN and CDR2 is FVKESK. Trimming removed 4 bases from V and 5 bases from J, with 12 bases in between. The length of the CDR3 is 13 residues.